Listed below are T cell receptor beta chains from one sample, sequenced in a study of blood T cell repertoires in COVID-19. Sequenced by immunoSEQ multiplex PCR; TCRdb stores in-frame clones only, minus some. Among 70,000 to 75,000 clones, 75% to 85% were seen once, and the ten largest hold roughly 20%. Sequenced material: peripheral blood. These receptor sequences come from a woman aged 70-85 years with acute or convalescent COVID-19. The CDR3 runs from the conserved cysteine through the conserved F or W. The D gene is left open where the match is weak. Size is stated for part of the rows, as once, few or many counts, or as a class when the clone is expanded.

TRBD2	TRBV7-2	13	once	TRBJ2-2	CASSLGRERELFF	TGTGCCAGCAGCTTAGGGCGGGAGCGGGAGCTGTTTTTT
TRBD2	TRBV3-1/TRBV3-2	19	few	TRBJ2-7	CASSQVEGLAVGRDFEQYF	TGTGCCAGCAGCCAAGTTGAGGGACTAGCGGTCGGGCGGGACTTCGAGCAGTACTTC
NA	TRBV10-3	12	NA	TRBJ2-5	CAIAELQETQYF	TGTGCCATCGCCGAACTCCAAGAGACCCAGTACTTC
TRBD1	TRBV28	14	few	TRBJ2-7	CASRTDRVRYEQYF	TGTGCCAGCCGTACAGACAGGGTACGCTACGAGCAGTACTTC
NA	TRBV3-1/TRBV3-2	15	NA	TRBJ1-5	CASSRGQRSNQPQHF	TGTGCCAGCAGCCGCGGGCAGAGAAGCAATCAGCCCCAGCATTTT
NA	TRBV12-3/TRBV12-4	13	NA	TRBJ1-1	CASSRDGGTEAFF	TGTGCCAGCAGTAGGGACGGGGGCACTGAAGCTTTCTTT
NA	TRBV19	12	NA	TRBJ2-1	CATGLSYNEQFF	TGTGCCACAGGGTTATCCTACAATGAGCAGTTCTTC
NA	TRBV18	12	NA	TRBJ2-7	CASSPGTDEQYF	TGTGCCAGCTCACCAGGCACAGACGAGCAGTACTTC
NA	TRBV5-1	15	NA	TRBJ2-5	CASSSTGHMEETQYF	TGCGCCAGCAGCTCAACCGGACACATGGAGGAGACCCAGTACTTC
NA	TRBV27	15	many	TRBJ2-1	CASTNQGRATREQFF	TGTGCCAGCACCAATCAGGGGCGGGCCACGAGAGAGCAGTTCTTC
TRBD2	TRBV5-4	18	NA	TRBJ2-5	CASSLGGTSGSMIETQYF	TGTGCCAGCAGCTTGGGGGGGACTAGCGGGAGTATGATTGAGACCCAGTACTTC
TRBD1	TRBV27	14	NA	TRBJ2-7	CASSLRQGDYEQYF	TGTGCCAGCAGTTTGAGGCAGGGGGATTACGAGCAGTACTTC
NA	TRBV27	13	once	TRBJ1-2	CASSPEPNYGYTF	TGTGCCAGCAGCCCCGAGCCTAACTATGGCTACACCTTC
TRBD1	TRBV7-7	13	NA	TRBJ1-2	CASSFGQGGGYTF	TGTGCTAGCAGCTTCGGACAGGGAGGTGGCTACACCTTC
TRBD1	TRBV7-2	14	NA	TRBJ2-7	CASSQNRGRNEQYF	TGTGCCAGCAGCCAAAACAGGGGGCGAAACGAGCAGTACTTC
TRBD2	TRBV29-1	15	NA	TRBJ2-7	CSVEVPGREGFEQYF	TGCAGCGTTGAAGTCCCTGGCAGGGAGGGATTCGAGCAGTACTTC
NA	TRBV7-2	15	NA	TRBJ2-5	CASSPRGRFTESQYF	TGTGCCAGCAGCCCCAGAGGCCGGTTCACGGAGTCCCAGTACTTC
NA	TRBV2	12	NA	TRBJ2-7	CASAVQGYEQYF	TGTGCCAGCGCCGTACAGGGTTACGAGCAGTACTTC
TRBD2	TRBV7-2	15	NA	TRBJ2-1	CASSSAGGRQAEQFF	TGTGCCAGCAGCTCAGCGGGAGGACGGCAGGCTGAGCAGTTCTTC
TRBD1	TRBV28	13	NA	TRBJ1-2	CASRRTGGYGYTF	TGTGCCAGCAGAAGGACAGGGGGCTATGGCTACACCTTC
NA	TRBV18	16	NA	TRBJ2-7	CASSPKIGASSYEQYF	TGTGCCAGCTCACCTAAGATAGGGGCTAGCTCCTACGAGCAGTACTTC
TRBD1	TRBV10-3	14	few	TRBJ1-1	CAISEGQGSTEAFF	TGTGCCATCAGTGAGGGACAGGGATCCACTGAAGCTTTCTTT
NA	TRBV15	16	NA	TRBJ1-3	CATSRDPPGSGNTIYF	TGTGCCACCAGCAGGGACCCCCCAGGGTCTGGAAACACCATATATTTT
TRBD1	TRBV4-1	15	NA	TRBJ2-7	CASSQGGQAYYEQYF	TGCGCCAGCAGCCAAGGGGGACAGGCTTACTACGAGCAGTACTTC
NA	TRBV5-6	14	NA	TRBJ1-5	CASSAERTNQPQHF	TGTGCCAGCAGCGCAGAGCGAACGAATCAGCCCCAGCATTTT
TRBD2	TRBV4-1	16	NA	TRBJ2-1	CASSQDTSGAYNEQFF	TGCGCCAGCAGCCAAGATACTAGCGGAGCCTACAATGAGCAGTTCTTC
NA	TRBV7-2	15	NA	TRBJ2-3	CASSPSRGNQDTQYF	TGTGCCAGCAGCCCTTCGCGGGGAAATCAAGATACGCAGTATTTT
NA	TRBV5-4	16	few	TRBJ1-2	CASSLSLSGGNYGYTF	TGTGCCAGCAGCTTGAGTCTATCGGGAGGTAACTATGGCTACACCTTC
NA	TRBV19	13	NA	TRBJ1-5	CASTPADRQPQHF	TGTGCCAGTACCCCGGCCGACAGGCAGCCCCAGCATTTT
NA	TRBV30	15	once	TRBJ1-4	CAWSGLWQGNEKLFF	TGTGCCTGGAGTGGGCTATGGCAGGGTAATGAAAAACTGTTTTTT
NA	TRBV1	13	NA	TRBJ1-2	CTSSQAINYGYTF	TGCACCAGCAGCCAAGCTATTAACTATGGCTACACCTTC
NA	TRBV15	16	NA	TRBJ1-4	CATSRAGRTANEKLFF	TGTGCCACCAGCAGGGCCGGTAGAACAGCTAATGAAAAACTGTTTTTT
TRBD1	TRBV7-2	14	NA	TRBJ1-5	CASSRGQVNQPQHF	TGTGCCAGCAGCCGGGGACAGGTCAATCAGCCCCAGCATTTT
NA	TRBV19	14	NA	TRBJ2-7	CASRHIRQSYEQYF	TGTGCCAGTAGACACATTAGACAGTCCTACGAGCAGTACTTC
TRBD2	TRBV5-1	16	few	TRBJ2-5	CASSGDPGGIQETQYF	TGCGCCAGCAGCGGGGACCCCGGGGGGATCCAAGAGACCCAGTACTTC
NA	TRBV4-2	14	NA	TRBJ2-2	CASSQDRRGGELFF	TGTGCCAGCAGCCAAGATCGGAGGGGCGGGGAGCTGTTTTTT
TRBD1	TRBV9	16	NA	TRBJ2-3	CASSAMTGGRTDTQYF	TGTGCCAGCAGCGCAATGACAGGGGGCAGGACAGATACGCAGTATTTT
TRBD2	TRBV5-4	15	NA	TRBJ2-7	CASSTGLAGGGEQYF	TGTGCCAGCAGCACCGGACTAGCGGGAGGGGGCGAGCAGTACTTC
NA	TRBV19	14	NA	TRBJ2-7	CASSWDWSSYEQYF	TGTGCCAGTAGTTGGGACTGGAGCTCCTACGAGCAGTACTTC
NA	TRBV3-1/TRBV3-2	13	once	TRBJ1-1	CASSQRGGTEAFF	TGTGCCAGCAGCCAGAGGGGAGGCACTGAAGCTTTCTTT
TRBD2	TRBV11-2	16	NA	TRBJ2-5	CASSLGLAGYGGTQYF	TGTGCCAGCAGCCTGGGACTAGCGGGATACGGGGGGACCCAGTACTTC
TRBD2	TRBV2	13	few	TRBJ2-2	CASRRTSIGELFF	TGTGCCAGCAGGCGGACTAGCATCGGGGAGCTGTTTTTT
NA	TRBV6-5	14	NA	TRBJ1-1	CASSKPRGNTEAFF	TGTGCCAGCAGTAAACCTAGGGGGAACACTGAAGCTTTCTTT
TRBD1	TRBV18	15	NA	TRBJ1-1	CASSPSVQGSTEAFF	TGTGCCAGCTCCCCGTCGGTACAGGGGAGCACTGAAGCTTTCTTT
TRBD2	TRBV7-9	15	NA	TRBJ2-1	CASSKSGNRYNEQFF	TGTGCCAGCAGCAAAAGCGGGAACAGATACAATGAGCAGTTCTTC
NA	TRBV5-1	13	NA	TRBJ2-7	CASSLDLRYEQYF	TGCGCCAGCAGCTTGGATCTTAGATACGAGCAGTACTTC
NA	TRBV15	15	NA	TRBJ1-4	CATSRDETGREKLFF	TGTGCCACCAGCAGAGATGAAACAGGGCGGGAAAAACTGTTTTTT
NA	TRBV3-1/TRBV3-2	13	NA	TRBJ1-2	CASSHTDNYGYTF	TGTGCCAGCAGCCATACAGATAACTATGGCTACACCTTC